What follows is one T cell receptor (beta chain) and its context. Germline CDR1 and CDR2: LGHDT and YNNKEL (reference sequence). Deletions cut 7 bases from V and 1 base from J, with 19 bases between. CDR3 size: 16 residues. The record originates from a study of control samples from healthy donors and cancer patients. The method was immunoSEQ multiplex PCR; TCRdb's version includes in-frame clones alone and lacks a portion of them. The sample shows about 100,000 clones, more than 75% of them seen only once. This clonotype was obtained from a woman aged 50 to 60 in good health. The material sequenced was blood. The chain combines TRBV3-1 (or the pseudogene TRBV3-2) with TRBJ1-1; D is perhaps TRBD1 (6 bases). As DNA, the CDR3 is TGTGCCAGCAACCTAGAGACAGGAGGGCAGAACACTGAAGCTTTCTTT. This gives the protein CASNLETGGQNTEAFF.